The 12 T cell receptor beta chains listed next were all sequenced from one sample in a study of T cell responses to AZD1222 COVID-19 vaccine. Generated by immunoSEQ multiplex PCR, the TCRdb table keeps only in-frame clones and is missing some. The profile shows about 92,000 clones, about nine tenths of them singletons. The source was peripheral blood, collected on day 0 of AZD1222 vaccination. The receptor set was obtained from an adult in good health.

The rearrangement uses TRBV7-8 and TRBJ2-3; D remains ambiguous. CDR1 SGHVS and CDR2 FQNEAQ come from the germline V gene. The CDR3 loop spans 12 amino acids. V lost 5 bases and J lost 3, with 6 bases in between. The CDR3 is CASSPQTDTQYF. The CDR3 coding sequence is TGTGCCAGCAGCCCACAGACAGATACGCAGTATTTT.

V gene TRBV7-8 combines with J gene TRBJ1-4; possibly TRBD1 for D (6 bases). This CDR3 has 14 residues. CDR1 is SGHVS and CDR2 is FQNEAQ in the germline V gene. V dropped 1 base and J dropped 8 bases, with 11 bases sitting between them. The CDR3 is CASSLDQGQEKLFF. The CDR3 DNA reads TGTGCCAGCAGCTTAGATCAGGGGCAGGAAAAACTGTTTTTT.

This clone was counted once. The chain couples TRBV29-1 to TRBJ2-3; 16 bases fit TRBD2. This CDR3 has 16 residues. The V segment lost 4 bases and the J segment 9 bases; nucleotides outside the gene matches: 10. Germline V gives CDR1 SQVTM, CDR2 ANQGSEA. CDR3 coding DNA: TGCAGCGTTGGGGGGACTAGCGGGAGGGGAGGGAAGACGCAGTATTTT. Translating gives CSVGGTSGRGGKTQYF.

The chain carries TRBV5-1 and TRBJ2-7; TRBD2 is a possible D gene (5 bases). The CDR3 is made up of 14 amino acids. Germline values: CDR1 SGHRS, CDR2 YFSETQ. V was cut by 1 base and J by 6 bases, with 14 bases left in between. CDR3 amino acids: CASSLSRTPGEQYF. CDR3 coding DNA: TGCGCCAGCAGCTTGTCCCGGACTCCCGGCGAGCAGTACTTC.

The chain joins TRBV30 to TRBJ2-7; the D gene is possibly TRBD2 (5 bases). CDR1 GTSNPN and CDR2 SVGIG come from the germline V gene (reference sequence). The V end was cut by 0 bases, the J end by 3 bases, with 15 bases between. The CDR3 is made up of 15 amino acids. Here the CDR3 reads CAWSVNVPGSYEQYF. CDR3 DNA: TGTGCCTGGAGTGTTAACGTCCCGGGGAGCTACGAGCAGTACTTC. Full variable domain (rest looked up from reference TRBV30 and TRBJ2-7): SQTIHQWPATLVQPVGSPLSLECTVEGTSNPNLYWYRQAAGRGLQLLFYSVGIGQISSEVPQNLSASRPQDRQFILSSKKLLLSDSGFYLCAWSVNVPGSYEQYFGPGTRLTVT.

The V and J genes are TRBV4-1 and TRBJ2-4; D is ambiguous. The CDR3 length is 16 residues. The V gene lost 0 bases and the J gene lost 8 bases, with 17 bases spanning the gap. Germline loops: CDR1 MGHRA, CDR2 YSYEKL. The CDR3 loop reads CASSQDRSNAPHIQYF. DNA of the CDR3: TGCGCCAGCAGCCAAGATCGGTCTAATGCCCCACACATTCAGTACTTC.

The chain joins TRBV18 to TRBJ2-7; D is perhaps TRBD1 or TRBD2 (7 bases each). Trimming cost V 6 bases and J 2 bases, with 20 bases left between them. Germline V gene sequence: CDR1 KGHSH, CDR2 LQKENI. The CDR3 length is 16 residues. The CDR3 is CASSGRKGAQPYEQYF. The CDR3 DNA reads TGTGCCAGCTCCGGGAGGAAGGGGGCGCAGCCCTACGAGCAGTACTTC.

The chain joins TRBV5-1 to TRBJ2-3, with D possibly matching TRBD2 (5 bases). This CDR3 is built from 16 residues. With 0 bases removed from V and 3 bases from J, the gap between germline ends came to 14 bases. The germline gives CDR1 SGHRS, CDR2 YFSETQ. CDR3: CASSLDPGKTTDTQYF. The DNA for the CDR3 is TGCGCCAGCAGCTTGGATCCGGGGAAGACGACAGATACGCAGTATTTT. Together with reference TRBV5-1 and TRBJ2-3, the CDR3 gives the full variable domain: KAGVTQTPRYLIKTRGQQVTLSCSPISGHRSVSWYQQTPGQGLQFLFEYFSETQRNKGNFPGRFSGRQFSNSRSEMNVSTLELGDSALYLCASSLDPGKTTDTQYFGPGTRLTVL.

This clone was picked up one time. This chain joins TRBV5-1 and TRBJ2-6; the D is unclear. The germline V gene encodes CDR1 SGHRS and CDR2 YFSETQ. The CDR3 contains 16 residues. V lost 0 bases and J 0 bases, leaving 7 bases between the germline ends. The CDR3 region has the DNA TGCGCCAGCAGCTTGGTAGGAAACTCTGGGGCCAACGTCCTGACTTTC. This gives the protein CASSLVGNSGANVLTF.

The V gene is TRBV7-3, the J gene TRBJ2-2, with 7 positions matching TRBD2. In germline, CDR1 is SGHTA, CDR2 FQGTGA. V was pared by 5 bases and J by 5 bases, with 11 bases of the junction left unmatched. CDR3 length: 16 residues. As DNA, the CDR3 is TGTGCCAGCAGCCCCGGGGTAGCGCGGGGGACCGGGGAGCTGTTTTTT. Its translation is CASSPGVARGTGELFF.

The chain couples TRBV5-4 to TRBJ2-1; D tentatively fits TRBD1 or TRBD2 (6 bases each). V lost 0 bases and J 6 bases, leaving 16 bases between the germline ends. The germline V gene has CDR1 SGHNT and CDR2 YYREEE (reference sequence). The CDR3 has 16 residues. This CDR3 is CASSLASGAPGNEQFF. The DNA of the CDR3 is TGTGCCAGCAGCTTGGCCTCGGGGGCTCCGGGCAATGAGCAGTTCTTC.

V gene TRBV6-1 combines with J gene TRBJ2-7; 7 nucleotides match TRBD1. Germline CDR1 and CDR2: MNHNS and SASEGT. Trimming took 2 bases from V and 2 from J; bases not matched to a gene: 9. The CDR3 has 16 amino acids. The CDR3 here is CASSEPSTGRAYEQYF. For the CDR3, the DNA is TGTGCCAGCAGTGAACCGTCGACAGGGAGAGCCTACGAGCAGTACTTC.